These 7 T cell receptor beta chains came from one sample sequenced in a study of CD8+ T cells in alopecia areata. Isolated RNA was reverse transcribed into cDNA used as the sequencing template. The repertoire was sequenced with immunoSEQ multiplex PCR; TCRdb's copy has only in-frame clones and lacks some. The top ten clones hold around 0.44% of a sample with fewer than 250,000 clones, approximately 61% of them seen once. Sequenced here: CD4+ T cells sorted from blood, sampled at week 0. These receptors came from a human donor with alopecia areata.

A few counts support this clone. The CDR3 region has the DNA TGTGCCAGCAGTCCGGCAGAGACCCAGTACTTC. Translated: CASSPAETQYF. The rearrangement links TRBV6-6 to TRBJ2-5; D is ambiguous. Trimming shortened V by 5 bases and J by 4 bases, and 5 bases separated the two germline ends. Germline V CDR1 and CDR2: MNHNY, SVGAGI (reference sequence). The CDR3 covers 11 residues.

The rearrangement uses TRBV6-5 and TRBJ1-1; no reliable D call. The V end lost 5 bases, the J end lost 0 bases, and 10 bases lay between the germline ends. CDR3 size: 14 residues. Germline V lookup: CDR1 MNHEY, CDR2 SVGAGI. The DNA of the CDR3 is TGTGCCAGCAGTCACCAGGCAGTGAACACTGAAGCTTTCTTT. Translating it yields CASSHQAVNTEAFF.

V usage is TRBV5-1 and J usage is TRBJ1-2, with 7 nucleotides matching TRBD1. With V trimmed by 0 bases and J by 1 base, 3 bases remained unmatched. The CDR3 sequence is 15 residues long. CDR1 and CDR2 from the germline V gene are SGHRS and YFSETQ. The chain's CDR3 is CASSLETGINYGYTF. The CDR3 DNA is TGCGCCAGCAGCTTGGAGACAGGGATTAACTATGGCTACACCTTC. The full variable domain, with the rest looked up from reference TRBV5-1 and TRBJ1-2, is KAGVTQTPRYLIKTRGQQVTLSCSPISGHRSVSWYQQTPGQGLQFLFEYFSETQRNKGNFPGRFSGRQFSNSRSEMNVSTLELGDSALYLCASSLETGINYGYTFGSGTRLTVV.

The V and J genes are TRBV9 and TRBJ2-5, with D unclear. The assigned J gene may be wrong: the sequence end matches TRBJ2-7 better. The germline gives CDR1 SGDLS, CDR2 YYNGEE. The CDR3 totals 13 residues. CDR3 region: CASSVGFRDEQYF. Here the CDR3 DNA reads TGTGCCAGCAGCGTAGGGTTTAGGGACGAGCAGTACTTC.

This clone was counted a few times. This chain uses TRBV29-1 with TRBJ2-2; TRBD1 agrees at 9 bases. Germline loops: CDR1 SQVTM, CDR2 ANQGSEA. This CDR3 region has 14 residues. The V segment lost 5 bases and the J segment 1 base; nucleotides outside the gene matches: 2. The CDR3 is CSVPGQGNTGELFF. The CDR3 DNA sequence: TGCAGCGTTCCGGGACAGGGGAACACCGGGGAGCTGTTTTTT.

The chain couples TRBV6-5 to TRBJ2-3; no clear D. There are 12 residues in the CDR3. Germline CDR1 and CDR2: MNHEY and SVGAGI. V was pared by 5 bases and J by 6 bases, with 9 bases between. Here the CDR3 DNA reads TGTGCCAGCAGTGAAAATGAGGATACGCAGTATTTT. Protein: CASSENEDTQYF.

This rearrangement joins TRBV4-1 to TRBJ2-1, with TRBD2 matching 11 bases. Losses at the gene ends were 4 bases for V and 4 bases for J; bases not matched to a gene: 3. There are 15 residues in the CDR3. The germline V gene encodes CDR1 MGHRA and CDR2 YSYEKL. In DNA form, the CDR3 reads TGCGCCAGCAGCCCCGTAGCGGGAGGGTACAATGAGCAGTTCTTC. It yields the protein CASSPVAGGYNEQFF.